What follows are 2 T cell receptor beta chains derived from one specimen sequenced in a study of T-cell reconstitution after alpha-beta-depleted transplantation in children. Preparation of the TCRbeta library involved a method that used unique molecular identifiers. TCRdb recomputed calls from the PCR reads with MiXCR, one row per CDR3 protein. The table records about 180,000 distinct CDR3 sequences, around 10% of them present only once. The sample here was PBMCs, taken before TCRalphabeta/CD19-depleted stem cell transplant. These receptors were collected from a boy between 2 and 10 years old with acute myeloid leukemia, due to receive a stem cell transplant.

This clonotype has a count of ten or more. The chain combines TRBV19 with TRBJ1-2; the D gene is possibly TRBD1 (5 bases). The germline CDR1 and CDR2 sequences are LNHDA and SQIVND (reference sequence). This CDR3 has 11 amino acids. V lost 10 bases, J lost 5 bases, and 11 bases lay in between. The CDR3 spells CAIRDSYGYTF. The CDR3 DNA reads TGTGCCATCAGGGATTCGTATGGCTACACCTTC.

This clonotype was detected many times. The chain links TRBV20-1 to TRBJ2-2; TRBD2 agrees at 12 bases. Germline CDR1 DFQATT, CDR2 SNEGSKA (reference sequence). V gave up 3 bases and J gave up 3 bases; unmatched junction bases: 5. The length of the CDR3 is 16 residues. The CDR3 sequence: CSARSSGRAYTGELFF. The CDR3 region has the DNA TGCAGTGCTAGGTCTAGCGGGAGGGCGTACACCGGGGAGCTGTTTTTT.